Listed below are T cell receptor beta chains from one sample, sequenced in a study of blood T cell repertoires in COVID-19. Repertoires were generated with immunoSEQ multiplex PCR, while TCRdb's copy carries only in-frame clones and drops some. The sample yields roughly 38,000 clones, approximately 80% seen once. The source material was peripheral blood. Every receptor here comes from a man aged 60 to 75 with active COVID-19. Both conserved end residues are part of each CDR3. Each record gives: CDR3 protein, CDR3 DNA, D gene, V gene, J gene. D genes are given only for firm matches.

CASSPDRGRETQYF	TGTGCCAGCAGCCCGGACAGGGGGCGGGAGACCCAGTACTTC	TRBD1	TRBV7-2	TRBJ2-5
CAISERQGSQPQHF	TGTGCCATCAGTGAAAGACAGGGAAGTCAGCCCCAGCATTTT	TRBD1	TRBV10-3	TRBJ1-5
CASSLKTDGNPYEQYF	TGCGCCAGCAGCTTGAAGACAGACGGAAACCCCTACGAGCAGTACTTC	-	TRBV5-1	TRBJ2-7
CASSFQGAKNIQYF	TGTGCCAGCAGCTTCCAGGGAGCCAAAAACATTCAGTACTTC	-	TRBV5-4	TRBJ2-4
CASSFLGHPGLAGGPQETQYF	TGTGCCAGCAGTTTTCTAGGACACCCGGGACTAGCGGGAGGACCTCAAGAGACCCAGTACTTC	TRBD2	TRBV27	TRBJ2-5